The 5 T cell receptor beta chains in this list originate from one sample, sequenced in a study of CD8+ T cells in alopecia areata. Treatment: oral pan-JAK inhibitor, 5-10 mg twice daily. Following extraction, RNA underwent reverse transcription to cDNA, which served as the sequencing template. Clones were read by immunoSEQ multiplex PCR, and TCRdb kept only the in-frame ones, dropping some. The top ten hold around 1.6% of the sample, which has some 220,000 clones, 50% to 60% seen once. The sequencing here drew on CD4+ T cells sorted from blood, taken at week 4, from a patient treated with tofacitinib. These receptors all stem from a human donor with alopecia areata.

This chain connects TRBV29-1 to TRBJ2-1, with TRBD2 matching over 11 bases. The junction had 14 bases not matched to a gene; V was cut back by 6 bases and J by 4 bases. CDR3 length equals 17 residues. Germline-derived CDR1 and CDR2 are SQVTM and ANQGSEA. This CDR3 reads CSVRLLGLAAEYNEQFF. The CDR3 DNA follows: TGCAGCGTCCGTTTATTGGGACTAGCGGCGGAATACAATGAGCAGTTCTTC.

The rearrangement joins TRBV6-5 to TRBJ2-2; 8 positions agree with TRBD2. The V segment lost 2 bases and the J segment 6 bases; nucleotides outside the gene matches: 5. This CDR3 contains 15 residues. Germline values: CDR1 MNHEY, CDR2 SVGAGI. The CDR3 bases are TGTGCCAGCAGTTACGACCCCGGGGGGGCCGGGGAGCTGTTTTTT. The encoded protein is CASSYDPGGAGELFF.

This clone was observed a handful of times. The V gene is TRBV5-1, the J gene TRBJ1-2; 7 positions match TRBD1. V was clipped by 3 bases and J by 2 bases; unmatched bases: 7. The CDR3 loop spans 15 amino acids. The germline V gene has CDR1 SGHRS and CDR2 YFSETQ. For the CDR3, the DNA is TGCGCCAGCAGCTCTGGTGGGACAGAGAACTATGGCTACACCTTC. As protein: CASSSGGTENYGYTF.

The CDR3 here is CASSLSRSGTGNTEAFF. The CDR3 DNA sequence: TGCGCCAGCAGCTTGTCGAGGTCGGGGACGGGGAACACTGAAGCTTTCTTT. The V and J genes are TRBV5-1 and TRBJ1-1; weak D call: TRBD1 (5 bases). The CDR3 extends over 17 amino acids. CDR1 is SGHRS, CDR2 YFSETQ, per germline. Trimming took off 1 base at V and 1 base at J, with 17 bases between the two ends.

This chain connects TRBV27 to TRBJ2-2; 7 bases fit TRBD1. The J segment lost 7 bases and the V segment lost 7 bases, leaving 6 bases of the junction unmatched. The CDR3 length is 13 residues. CDR1 is MNHEY, CDR2 SMNVEV, per germline (reference sequence). The CDR3 is CASKGAVLGELFF. In DNA, the CDR3 is TGTGCCAGCAAGGGGGCGGTCCTCGGGGAGCTGTTTTTT.